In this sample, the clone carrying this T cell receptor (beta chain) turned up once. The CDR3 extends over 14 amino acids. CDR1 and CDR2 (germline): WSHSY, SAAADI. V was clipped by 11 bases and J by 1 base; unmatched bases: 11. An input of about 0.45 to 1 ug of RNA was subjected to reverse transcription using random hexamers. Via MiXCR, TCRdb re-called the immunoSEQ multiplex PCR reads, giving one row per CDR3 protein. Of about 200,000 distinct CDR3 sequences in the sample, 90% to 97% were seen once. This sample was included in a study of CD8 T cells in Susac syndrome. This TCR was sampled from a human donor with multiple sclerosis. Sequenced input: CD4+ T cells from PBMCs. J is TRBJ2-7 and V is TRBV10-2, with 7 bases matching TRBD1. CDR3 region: CAPDRTLLSYEQYF. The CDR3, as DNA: TGCGCCCCGGACAGGACCCTCCTATCCTACGAGCAGTACTTC.